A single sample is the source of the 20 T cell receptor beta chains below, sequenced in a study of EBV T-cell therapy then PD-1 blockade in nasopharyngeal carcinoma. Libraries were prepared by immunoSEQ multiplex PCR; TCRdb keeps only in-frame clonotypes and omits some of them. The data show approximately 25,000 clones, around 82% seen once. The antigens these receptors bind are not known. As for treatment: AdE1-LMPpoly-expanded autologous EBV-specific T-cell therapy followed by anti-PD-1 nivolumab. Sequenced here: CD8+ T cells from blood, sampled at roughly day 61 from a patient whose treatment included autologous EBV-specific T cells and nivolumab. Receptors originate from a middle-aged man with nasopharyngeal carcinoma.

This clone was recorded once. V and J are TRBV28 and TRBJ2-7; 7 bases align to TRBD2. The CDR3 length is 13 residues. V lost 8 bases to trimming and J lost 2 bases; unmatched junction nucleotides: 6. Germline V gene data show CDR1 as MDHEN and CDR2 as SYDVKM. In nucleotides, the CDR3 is TGTGCCAGCCTGGGGGGGGTCGCCTACGAGCAGTACTTC. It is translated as CASLGGVAYEQYF.

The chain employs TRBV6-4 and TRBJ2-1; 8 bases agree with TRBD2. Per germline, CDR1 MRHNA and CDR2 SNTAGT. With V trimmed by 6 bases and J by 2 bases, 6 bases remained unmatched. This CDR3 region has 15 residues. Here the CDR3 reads CASSVSGGTYNEQFF. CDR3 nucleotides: TGTGCCAGCAGCGTAAGCGGGGGCACCTACAATGAGCAGTTCTTC.

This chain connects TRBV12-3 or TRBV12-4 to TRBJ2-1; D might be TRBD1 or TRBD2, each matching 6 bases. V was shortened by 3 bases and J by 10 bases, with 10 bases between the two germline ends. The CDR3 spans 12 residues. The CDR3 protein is CASSFGGYEQFF. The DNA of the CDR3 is TGTGCCAGCAGTTTCGGGGGCTACGAGCAGTTCTTC.

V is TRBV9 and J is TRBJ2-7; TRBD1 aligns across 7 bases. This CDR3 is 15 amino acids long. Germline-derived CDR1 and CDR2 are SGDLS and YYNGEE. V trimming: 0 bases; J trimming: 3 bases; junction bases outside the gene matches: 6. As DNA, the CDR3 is TGTGCCAGCAGCGTAGAGCCAGGGGGTTTCTACGAGCAGTACTTC. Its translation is CASSVEPGGFYEQYF. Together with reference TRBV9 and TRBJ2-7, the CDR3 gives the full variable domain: DSGVTQTPKHLITATGQRVTLRCSPRSGDLSVYWYQQSLDQGLQFLIQYYNGEERAKGNILERFSAQQFPDLHSELNLSSLELGDSALYFCASSVEPGGFYEQYFGPGTRLTVT.

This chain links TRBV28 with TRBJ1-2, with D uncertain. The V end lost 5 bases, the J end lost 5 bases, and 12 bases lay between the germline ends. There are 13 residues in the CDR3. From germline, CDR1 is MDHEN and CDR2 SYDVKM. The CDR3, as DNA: TGTGCCAGCAGTATTACTTTGCTTTATGGCTACACCTTC. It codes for CASSITLLYGYTF.

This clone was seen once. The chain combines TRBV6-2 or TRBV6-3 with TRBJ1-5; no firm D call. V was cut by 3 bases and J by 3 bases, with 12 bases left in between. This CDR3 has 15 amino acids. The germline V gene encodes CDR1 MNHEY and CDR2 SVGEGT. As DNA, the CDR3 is TGTGCCAGCAGTTATACGGACCCGTACAATCAGCCCCAGCATTTT. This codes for CASSYTDPYNQPQHF.

CDR3: CASSENGEGGNGYTF. The CDR3 nucleotides are TGTGCCAGCAGTGAAAATGGGGAGGGCGGTAATGGCTACACCTTC. The rearrangement uses TRBV6-1 and TRBJ1-2; D is undetermined. Germline V gene sequence: CDR1 MNHNS, CDR2 SASEGT. Trimming left V 2 bases short and J 6 bases short, with 16 bases between. The CDR3 runs to 15 residues.

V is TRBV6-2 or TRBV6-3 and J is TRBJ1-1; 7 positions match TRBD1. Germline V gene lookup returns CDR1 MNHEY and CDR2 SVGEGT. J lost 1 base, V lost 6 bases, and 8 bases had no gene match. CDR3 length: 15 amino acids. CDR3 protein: CASSAETGANTEAFF. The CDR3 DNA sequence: TGTGCCAGCAGCGCCGAAACAGGGGCGAACACTGAAGCTTTCTTT.

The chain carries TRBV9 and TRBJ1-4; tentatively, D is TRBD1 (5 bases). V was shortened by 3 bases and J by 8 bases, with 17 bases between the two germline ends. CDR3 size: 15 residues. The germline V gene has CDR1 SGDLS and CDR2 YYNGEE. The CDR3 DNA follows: TGTGCCAGCAGCGCCTTCGGGGGGGAGGGCGAAAAACTGTTTTTT. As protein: CASSAFGGEGEKLFF.

As DNA, the CDR3 is TGTGCTTCAAACCGCCGAGACAACACAGATACGCAGTATTTT. Translating gives CASNRRDNTDTQYF. The chain combines TRBV27 with TRBJ2-3; D gene uncertain. Germline assignment: CDR1 MNHEY and CDR2 SMNVEV (reference sequence). This CDR3 comprises 14 residues.

The CDR3 loop is CASSYSFSRTSGANEQFF. The CDR3 nucleotides are TGTGCCAGCAGTTACAGCTTCTCGCGGACTAGCGGGGCCAATGAGCAGTTCTTC. The chain couples TRBV6-2 or TRBV6-3 to TRBJ2-1, with 12 nucleotides matching TRBD2. V lost 2 bases to trimming and J lost 6 bases; unmatched junction nucleotides: 11. Germline loops: CDR1 MNHEY, CDR2 SVGEGT. The CDR3 consists of 18 residues.

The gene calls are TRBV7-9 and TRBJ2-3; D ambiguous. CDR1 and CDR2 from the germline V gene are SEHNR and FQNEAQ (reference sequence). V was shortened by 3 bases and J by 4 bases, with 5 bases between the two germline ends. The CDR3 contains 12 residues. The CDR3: CASSFGADTQYF. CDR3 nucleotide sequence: TGTGCCAGCAGCTTTGGTGCAGATACGCAGTATTTT.

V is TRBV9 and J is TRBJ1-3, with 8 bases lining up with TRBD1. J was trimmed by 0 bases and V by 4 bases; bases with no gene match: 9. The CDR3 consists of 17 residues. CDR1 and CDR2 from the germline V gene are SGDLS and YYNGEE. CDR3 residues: CASSPRGDRTSGNTIYF. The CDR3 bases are TGTGCCAGCAGCCCCAGGGGGGACAGGACCTCTGGAAACACCATATATTTT.

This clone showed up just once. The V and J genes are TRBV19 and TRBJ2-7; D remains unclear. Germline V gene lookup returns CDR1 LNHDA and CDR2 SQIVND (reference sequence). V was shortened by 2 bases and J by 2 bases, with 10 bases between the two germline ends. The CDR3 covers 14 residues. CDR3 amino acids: CASSIIGGTYEQYF. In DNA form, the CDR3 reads TGTGCCAGTAGTATAATAGGCGGTACCTACGAGCAGTACTTC.

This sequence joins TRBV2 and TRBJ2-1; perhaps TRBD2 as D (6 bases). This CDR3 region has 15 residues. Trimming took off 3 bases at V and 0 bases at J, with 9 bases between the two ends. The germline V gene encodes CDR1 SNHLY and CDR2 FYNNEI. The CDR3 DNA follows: TGTGCCAGCAGTGACGCTAGCGTCTCCTACAATGAGCAGTTCTTC. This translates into CASSDASVSYNEQFF.

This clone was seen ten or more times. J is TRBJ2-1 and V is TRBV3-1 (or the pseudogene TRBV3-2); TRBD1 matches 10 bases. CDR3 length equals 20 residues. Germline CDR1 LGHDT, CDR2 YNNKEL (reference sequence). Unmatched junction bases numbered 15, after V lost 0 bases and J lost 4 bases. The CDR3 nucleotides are TGTGCCAGCAGCCAAGAATGGGCCCAACTCCGGGACAGGGGATACAATGAGCAGTTCTTC. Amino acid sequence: CASSQEWAQLRDRGYNEQFF.

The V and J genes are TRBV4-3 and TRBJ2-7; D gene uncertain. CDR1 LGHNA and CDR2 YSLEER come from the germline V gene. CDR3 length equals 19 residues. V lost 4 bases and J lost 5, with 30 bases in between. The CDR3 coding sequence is TGCGCCAGCAGCCGAACTCCACACCCGTCCGGTAGGCTCCACCACGAGCAGTACTTC. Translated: CASSRTPHPSGRLHHEQYF.

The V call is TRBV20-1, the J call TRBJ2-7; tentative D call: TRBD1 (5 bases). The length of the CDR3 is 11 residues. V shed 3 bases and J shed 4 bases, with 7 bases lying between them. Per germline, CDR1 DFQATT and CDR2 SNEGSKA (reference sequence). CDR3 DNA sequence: TGCAGTGCTAGCAGGGTTTACGAGCAGTACTTC. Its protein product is CSASRVYEQYF.

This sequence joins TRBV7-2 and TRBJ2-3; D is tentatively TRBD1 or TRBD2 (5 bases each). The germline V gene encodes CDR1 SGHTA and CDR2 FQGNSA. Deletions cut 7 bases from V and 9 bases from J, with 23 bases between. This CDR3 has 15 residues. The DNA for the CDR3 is TGTGCCAGCACAGCCGCCTTGGATAGCTGGGACACGCAGTATTTT. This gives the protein CASTAALDSWDTQYF.

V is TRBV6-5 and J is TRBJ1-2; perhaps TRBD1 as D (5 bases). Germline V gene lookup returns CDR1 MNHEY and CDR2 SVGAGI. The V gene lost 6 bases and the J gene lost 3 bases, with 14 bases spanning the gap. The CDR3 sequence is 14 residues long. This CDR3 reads CASSSRDVYYGYTF. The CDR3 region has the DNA TGTGCCAGCAGCAGCAGGGATGTCTACTATGGCTACACCTTC.